This T cell receptor beta chain was documented in a study of T cell responses to AZD1222 COVID-19 vaccine. Study information: Some second doses came at about 4 weeks and others at about 12 weeks; these were pooled.

For this clone: Its antigen is not known.

Germline CDR1 reads LNHDA; CDR2 reads SQIVND (reference sequence). This CDR3 has 13 residues. V lost 7 bases and J lost 3, with 12 bases in between. TCRdb's table, derived via immunoSEQ multiplex PCR, lists solely in-frame clones and lacks some. The data contain roughly 110,000 clones, 80% to 90% of them singletons. Whole-study results and caveats: CD4 TCRs covered the whole spike, strongest at regions 160-218 and 743-854. In all cases, repertoires were sampled only after the peak T cell response.

The chain combines TRBV19 with TRBJ1-1, with D hard to call. The sequenced sample was peripheral blood, obtained on day 0 of AZD1222 vaccination. The clonotype was recovered from an adult in good health. For the CDR3, the DNA is TGTGCCAGTAAAAGGCTTCACCACACTGAAGCTTTCTTT. Translated, it gives CASKRLHHTEAFF.